A selection of T cell receptor beta chains follows, all from one sample in a study of vaccination and CD4 T cells after COVID-19. TCRdb ran MiXCR on the PCR reads and lists one entry per CDR3 protein. The table lists 8,500 to 9,000 distinct CDR3 sequences, 48% of them singletons. These receptors' antigens are unknown. Sequenced sample: CD4+ T cells from blood, cultured in vitro. The receptors come from a human donor who had recovered from COVID-19. The CDR3 runs from the conserved cysteine through the conserved F or W. The D gene is left open where the match is weak.

d_call: NA; v_call: TRBV7-6; j_call: TRBJ2-3; cdr3_aa: CASSNHQRNVPDTQYF
d_call: TRBD1; v_call: TRBV28; j_call: TRBJ1-5; cdr3_aa: CASSKPTGRVQPQHF
d_call: NA; v_call: TRBV27; j_call: TRBJ1-2; cdr3_aa: CASSLNPGIGGYTF
d_call: NA; v_call: TRBV20-1; j_call: TRBJ2-5; cdr3_aa: CSAHQETQYF
d_call: NA; v_call: TRBV20-1; j_call: TRBJ1-5; cdr3_aa: CSAMGDGNQPQHF
d_call: TRBD1; v_call: TRBV7-2; j_call: TRBJ2-3; cdr3_aa: CASSGRTGESPDTQYF
d_call: TRBD2; v_call: TRBV10-2; j_call: TRBJ2-7; cdr3_aa: CAISPSGRGYEQYF
d_call: TRBD1; v_call: TRBV7-2; j_call: TRBJ2-1; cdr3_aa: CASSTRTGTNNEQFF
d_call: NA; v_call: TRBV20-1; j_call: TRBJ1-2; cdr3_aa: CSASTTRDLTF
d_call: NA; v_call: TRBV27; j_call: TRBJ2-7; cdr3_aa: CASSLFPGPYEQYF
d_call: NA; v_call: TRBV29-1; j_call: TRBJ1-2; cdr3_aa: CSVRGGTRSNYGYTF
d_call: NA; v_call: TRBV7-2; j_call: TRBJ1-2; cdr3_aa: CASSLRGNYGYTF
d_call: NA; v_call: TRBV24-1; j_call: TRBJ2-3; cdr3_aa: CATGVPTDTQYF
d_call: NA; v_call: TRBV2; j_call: TRBJ2-3; cdr3_aa: CASSGAQLYTDTQYF
d_call: NA; v_call: TRBV12-3/TRBV12-4; j_call: TRBJ1-2; cdr3_aa: CASSLQNYGYTF
d_call: NA; v_call: TRBV20-1; j_call: TRBJ1-1; cdr3_aa: CSARAYTEAFF
d_call: TRBD1; v_call: TRBV24-1; j_call: TRBJ1-6; cdr3_aa: CATSGLGQGVNSPLHF
d_call: NA; v_call: TRBV6-5; j_call: TRBJ1-2; cdr3_aa: CASSLSGYGYTF
d_call: NA; v_call: TRBV7-9; j_call: TRBJ1-5; cdr3_aa: CASSFRDGSNQPQHF
d_call: TRBD1; v_call: TRBV18; j_call: TRBJ1-2; cdr3_aa: CASSPQGGQGNYGYTF
d_call: NA; v_call: TRBV10-1; j_call: TRBJ1-6; cdr3_aa: CASSESSSPLHF
d_call: NA; v_call: TRBV6-5; j_call: TRBJ1-2; cdr3_aa: CASSYEGSYGYTF
d_call: NA; v_call: TRBV5-5; j_call: TRBJ1-5; cdr3_aa: CASSPRDRISNQPQHF
d_call: TRBD1; v_call: TRBV27; j_call: TRBJ1-6; cdr3_aa: CASSLTGDSSPLHF
d_call: TRBD2; v_call: TRBV20-1; j_call: TRBJ2-1; cdr3_aa: CSARLAGKLSYNEQFF
d_call: NA; v_call: TRBV10-2; j_call: TRBJ1-2; cdr3_aa: CASSDRTNYGYTF
d_call: NA; v_call: TRBV20-1; j_call: TRBJ2-7; cdr3_aa: CSARKLFSGARSYEQYF
d_call: TRBD1; v_call: TRBV19; j_call: TRBJ1-5; cdr3_aa: CASSVWTGQGNQPQHF
d_call: NA; v_call: TRBV27; j_call: TRBJ1-1; cdr3_aa: CASSFRTAEEAFF
d_call: NA; v_call: TRBV7-2; j_call: TRBJ2-1; cdr3_aa: CASSSFVVQGGAYNEQFF
d_call: TRBD2; v_call: TRBV29-1; j_call: TRBJ2-3; cdr3_aa: CSVNGGGSTDTQYF
d_call: NA; v_call: TRBV20-1; j_call: TRBJ1-4; cdr3_aa: CSAREGAANEKLFF
d_call: NA; v_call: TRBV6-1; j_call: TRBJ2-1; cdr3_aa: CASRRTVYEQFF
d_call: TRBD2; v_call: TRBV18; j_call: TRBJ2-7; cdr3_aa: CASSPTSGSTHEQYF
d_call: NA; v_call: TRBV9; j_call: TRBJ1-4; cdr3_aa: CASSVNTLEEKLFF
d_call: NA; v_call: TRBV6-2/TRBV6-3; j_call: TRBJ2-7; cdr3_aa: CASKPGTYEQYF
d_call: TRBD1; v_call: TRBV12-3/TRBV12-4; j_call: TRBJ1-1; cdr3_aa: CASRIGQAMNTEAFF
d_call: NA; v_call: TRBV7-2; j_call: TRBJ2-2; cdr3_aa: CASSFIHGTGELFF
d_call: NA; v_call: TRBV29-1; j_call: TRBJ1-1; cdr3_aa: CSVVPTGKEGTEAFF
d_call: NA; v_call: TRBV18; j_call: TRBJ1-1; cdr3_aa: CASSPTLGTEAFF
d_call: NA; v_call: TRBV20-1; j_call: TRBJ2-7; cdr3_aa: CSATVNAVGSYEQYF
d_call: NA; v_call: TRBV12-3/TRBV12-4; j_call: TRBJ2-3; cdr3_aa: CASSLALSAADTQYF
d_call: NA; v_call: TRBV20-1; j_call: TRBJ2-5; cdr3_aa: CSAPRQLQETQYF
d_call: TRBD2; v_call: TRBV7-2; j_call: TRBJ2-4; cdr3_aa: CASSHRGELAGGVAKNIQYF
d_call: TRBD2; v_call: TRBV6-2/TRBV6-3; j_call: TRBJ2-1; cdr3_aa: CASRLAGGSYNEQFF
d_call: NA; v_call: TRBV5-4; j_call: TRBJ2-6; cdr3_aa: CASSLDLAPGANVLTF
d_call: TRBD2; v_call: TRBV20-1; j_call: TRBJ2-1; cdr3_aa: CSAPLAGSNNEQFF
d_call: TRBD1; v_call: TRBV6-1; j_call: TRBJ1-2; cdr3_aa: CASSPTGGGYTF
d_call: NA; v_call: TRBV10-3; j_call: TRBJ1-2; cdr3_aa: CAISDKWKHYGYTF
d_call: NA; v_call: TRBV6-2/TRBV6-3; j_call: TRBJ1-1; cdr3_aa: CASSYSRQANTEAFF
d_call: TRBD1; v_call: TRBV19; j_call: TRBJ1-2; cdr3_aa: CASTRTGIDSGYTF